This paragraph covers one T cell receptor beta chain sequence. Profiled with immunoSEQ multiplex PCR; TCRdb holds only in-frame clones, not every one. The sample gives 85,000 to 130,000 clones, 75% to 95% of which show up once; roughly 2.5% is in the top ten. These data belong to a study of siplizumab effects on memory and regulatory T cells. The sequence was collected from a human donor in good health. Some clones in this sample may be carry-over from other donors' samples. Sequenced sample: CD4+ T cells sorted from blood.

CDR3 sequence reads: CASKRTDTYEQYF. In nucleotides, the CDR3 is TGTGCCAGCAAGCGGACGGATACCTACGAGCAGTACTTC. The rearrangement uses TRBV14 and TRBJ2-7; a possible D gene is TRBD2 (5 bases). The CDR3 spans 13 residues. Germline V lookup: CDR1 SGHDN, CDR2 FVKESK. The ends were cut back, 7 bases at V and 2 bases at J, with 12 bases in the middle.